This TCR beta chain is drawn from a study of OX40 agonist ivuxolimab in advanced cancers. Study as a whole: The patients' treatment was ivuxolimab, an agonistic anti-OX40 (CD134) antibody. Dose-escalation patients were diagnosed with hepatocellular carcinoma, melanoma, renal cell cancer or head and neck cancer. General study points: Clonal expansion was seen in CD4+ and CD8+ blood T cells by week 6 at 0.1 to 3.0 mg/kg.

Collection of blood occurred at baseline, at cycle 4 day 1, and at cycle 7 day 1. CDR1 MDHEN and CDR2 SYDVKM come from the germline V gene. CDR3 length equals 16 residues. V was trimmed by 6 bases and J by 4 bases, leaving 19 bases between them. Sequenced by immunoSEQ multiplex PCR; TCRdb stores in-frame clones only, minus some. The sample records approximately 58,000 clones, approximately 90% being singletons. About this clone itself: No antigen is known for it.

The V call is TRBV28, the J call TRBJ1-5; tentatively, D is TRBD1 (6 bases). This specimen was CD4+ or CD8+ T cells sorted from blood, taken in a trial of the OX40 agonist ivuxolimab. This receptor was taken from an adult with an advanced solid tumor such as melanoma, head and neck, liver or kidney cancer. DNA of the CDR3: TGTGCCAGCAGCGAGGGGGGCAGACCCTTAAATCAGCCCCAGCATTTT. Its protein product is CASSEGGRPLNQPQHF.